Shown below are 26 T cell receptor beta chains from a single sample sequenced in a study of patients and donors after allogeneic stem cell transplantation. Each CDR3 protein is one row after TCRdb ran MiXCR on the RT-PCR reads. The sample holds some 880,000 distinct CDR3 sequences; roughly 18% are singletons and the top ten take roughly 6.4%. Sample: blood, either unsorted or a sorted T cell fraction (not recorded which). The receptor set was obtained from a human donor who was either an allogeneic HSCT recipient or a stem cell or donor lymphocyte infusion donor (not recorded which). It is not recorded whose cells these are; they may come from a transplant donor.

The chain joins TRBV7-2 to TRBJ2-7, with TRBD1 matching 12 bases. The CDR3 is 16 amino acids. Trimming at V came to 2 bases and at J to 6 bases, leaving 8 bases not matched to a gene. The germline V gene has CDR1 SGHTA and CDR2 FQGNSA. CDR3 residues: CASSLTGTGGSGEQYF. CDR3 nucleotides: TGTGCCAGCAGCTTAACAGGGACAGGGGGCTCGGGCGAGCAGTACTTC. The whole variable domain, filled in from reference TRBV7-2 and TRBJ2-7, reads GAGVSQSPSNKVTEKGKDVELRCDPISGHTALYWYRQSLGQGLEFLIYFQGNSAPDKSGLPSDRFSAERTGGSVSTLTIQRTQQEDSAVYLCASSLTGTGGSGEQYFGPGTRLTVT.

V gene TRBV3-1 combines with J gene TRBJ1-3; D is uncertain. The CDR3 contains 14 residues. V dropped 3 bases and J dropped 2 bases, with 8 bases sitting between them. Per the germline V gene, CDR1 is LGHDT and CDR2 is YNNKEL (reference sequence). The CDR3 DNA follows: TGTGCCAGCAGCCATCCAGGAACTGGAAACACCATATATTTT. Translation: CASSHPGTGNTIYF. Looking up the rest from reference TRBV3-1 and TRBJ1-3 gives the full variable domain: DTAVSQTPKYLVTQMGNDKSIKCEQNLGHDTMYWYKQDSKKFLKIMFSYNNKELIINETVPNRFSPKSPDKAHLNLHINSLELGDSAVYFCASSHPGTGNTIYFGEGSWLTVV.

The chain has TRBV24-1 and TRBJ2-7; D call uncertain. CDR1 is KGHDR, CDR2 SFDVKD, per germline. V lost 4 bases, J lost 0 bases, and 6 bases lay in between. CDR3 length: 13 residues. The CDR3 is CATSDQNSYEQYF. CDR3 coding DNA: TGTGCCACCAGTGACCAGAACTCCTACGAGCAGTACTTC.

This clonotype was seen more than once but under ten times. The V gene is TRBV5-1, the J gene TRBJ2-1; D uncertain. Germline CDR1 and CDR2: SGHRS and YFSETQ. The ends were cut back, 0 bases at V and 9 bases at J, with 10 bases in the middle. CDR3 size: 13 residues. The CDR3 region is CASSLAHTLEQFF. The CDR3 DNA reads as TGCGCCAGCAGCTTGGCTCACACACTTGAGCAGTTCTTC.

In its sample, this clonotype was seen many times. The CDR3 nucleotides read TGTGCCAGCAGCCCAGTGGGGATCTACGAGCAGTACTTC. This codes for CASSPVGIYEQYF. V and J are TRBV7-8 and TRBJ2-7; D unclear. CDR3 length equals 13 residues. Germline CDR1 reads SGHVS; CDR2 reads FQNEAQ. V lost 5 bases, J lost 3 bases, and 11 bases lay in between.

The CDR3 sequence is CASSQAFPGQSYEQYF. CDR3 bases: TGCGCCAGCAGCCAAGCCTTCCCGGGACAGTCCTACGAGCAGTACTTC. V and J are TRBV4-3 and TRBJ2-7, with TRBD1 matching 7 bases. Germline CDR1 LGHNA, CDR2 YSLEER. The CDR3 runs to 16 residues. V shed 1 base, J shed 1 base, and the junction held 7 bases outside the gene matches.

V usage is TRBV7-6 and J usage is TRBJ2-2, with D unclear. V gave up 3 bases and J gave up 7 bases, with 6 bases separating them. In germline, CDR1 is SGHVS, CDR2 FNYEAQ. The CDR3 sequence is 12 residues long. The CDR3 bases are TGTGCCAGCAGCTTGCGAATCGGGGAGCTGTTTTTT. Translating it yields CASSLRIGELFF.

The chain uses TRBV29-1 and TRBJ1-1; D may be TRBD1 (5 bases). The V end was cut by 1 base, the J end by 5 bases, with 17 bases between. This CDR3 contains 15 residues. Looked up from germline, CDR1 is SQVTM and CDR2 is ANQGSEA. The CDR3 DNA sequence: TGCAGCGTTGAAGGCATATCAGGGAAAGGAACTGAAGCTTTCTTT. Translated: CSVEGISGKGTEAFF.

The genes are TRBV27 and TRBJ1-5; D might be TRBD1 (5 bases). Germline V gene lookup returns CDR1 MNHEY and CDR2 SMNVEV (reference sequence). Trimming pared 0 bases from V and 7 bases from J, leaving 16 bases between. CDR3 size: 16 residues. In DNA form, the CDR3 reads TGTGCCAGCAGTTTATCGGCCCATGGGGCGAGGCAGCCCCAGCATTTT. This translates into CASSLSAHGARQPQHF.

Only a few counts were recorded for this clonotype. The V gene is TRBV29-1, the J gene TRBJ2-7; D unresolved. V was cut by 0 bases and J by 2 bases, with 11 bases left in between. Germline V lookup: CDR1 SQVTM, CDR2 ANQGSEA. There are 14 residues in the CDR3. The CDR3 spells CSVEETYTPYEQYF. The CDR3 DNA is TGCAGCGTTGAAGAGACATACACCCCCTACGAGCAGTACTTC.

This sequence joins TRBV24-1 and TRBJ2-3; D is ambiguous. V dropped 4 bases and J dropped 7 bases, with 8 bases sitting between them. Germline-derived CDR1 and CDR2 are KGHDR and SFDVKD. The CDR3 is 12 amino acids. In nucleotides, the CDR3 is TGTGCCACCAGTGACGATTCAAATACGCAGTATTTT. This sequence encodes CATSDDSNTQYF.

This clonotype was seen more than once but under ten times. The chain has TRBV5-6 and TRBJ1-1; a possible D gene is TRBD1 (6 bases). The CDR3 extends over 17 amino acids. CDR1 is SGHDT and CDR2 is YYEEEE in the germline V gene. Trimming shortened V by 6 bases and J by 0 bases, and 21 bases separated the two germline ends. In nucleotides, the CDR3 is TGTGCCAGCAACCCGGAGGGGGTAAGATTCGTGAACACTGAAGCTTTCTTT. Protein: CASNPEGVRFVNTEAFF.

The rearrangement uses TRBV25-1 and TRBJ1-1, with TRBD1 as a possible D gene (5 bases). CDR3 length: 11 residues. Per germline, CDR1 MGHDK and CDR2 SYGVNS. V lost 6 bases to trimming and J lost 7 bases, with 9 bases between them. CDR3 residues: CASRGRDEAFF. In nucleotides, the CDR3 is TGTGCCAGCAGGGGACGGGATGAAGCTTTCTTT. Together with reference TRBV25-1 and TRBJ1-1, the CDR3 gives the full variable domain: EADIYQTPRYLVIGTGKKITLECSQTMGHDKMYWYQQDPGMELHLIHYSYGVNSTEKGDLSSESTVSRIRTEHFPLTLESARPSHTSQYLCASRGRDEAFFGQGTRLTVV.

This clonotype was observed a few times. This rearrangement joins TRBV7-2 to TRBJ1-2; D remains ambiguous. The CDR3 is 15 amino acids. V lost 2 bases to trimming and J lost 7 bases, with 17 bases between them. From germline, CDR1 is SGHTA and CDR2 FQGNSA. In DNA form, the CDR3 reads TGTGCCAGCAGCTTATATCGAGCTCTCGGGTCTGGCTACACCTTC. Amino acids: CASSLYRALGSGYTF.

In its sample, this clonotype was seen a few times. The rearrangement joins TRBV29-1 to TRBJ2-3; D possibly corresponds to TRBD2 (5 bases). Germline CDR1 reads SQVTM; CDR2 reads ANQGSEA. V lost 0 bases, J lost 3 bases, and 13 bases lay in between. CDR3 length equals 15 residues. The CDR3 DNA reads as TGCAGCGTTGAAGATCGGAGGAAAAGAACAGATACGCAGTATTTT. Translation gives CSVEDRRKRTDTQYF.

This clonotype has a handful of counts. This sequence joins TRBV30 and TRBJ1-1; unclear D gene. Germline V lookup: CDR1 GTSNPN, CDR2 SVGIG (reference sequence). The CDR3 length is 15 residues. Trimming shortened V by 3 bases and J by 0 bases, and 14 bases separated the two germline ends. The CDR3 protein is CAWSVNRNLNTEAFF. CDR3 nucleotide sequence: TGTGCCTGGAGCGTCAACAGAAATTTGAACACTGAAGCTTTCTTT.

V is TRBV11-2 and J is TRBJ1-1, with a possible D match to TRBD1 (5 bases). Germline lookup yields CDR1 SGHAT and CDR2 FQNNGV. CDR3 length: 14 residues. Trimming took 7 bases from V and 1 from J, leaving 13 bases between them. CDR3 residues: CASTHPGRNTEAFF. The CDR3 DNA reads as TGTGCCAGCACCCACCCAGGGAGGAACACTGAAGCTTTCTTT.

The V and J genes are TRBV30 and TRBJ1-1, with a weak D call TRBD1 (6 bases). This CDR3 region has 15 residues. The germline gives CDR1 GTSNPN, CDR2 SVGIG (reference sequence). V was clipped by 3 bases and J by 0 bases, with 14 bases between them. The CDR3: CAWRNRQEMNTEAFF. CDR3 in DNA: TGTGCCTGGAGGAACCGACAGGAGATGAACACTGAAGCTTTCTTT.

This rearrangement joins TRBV4-1 to TRBJ2-1; TRBD2 might be the D (5 bases). The V end was cut by 5 bases, the J end by 9 bases, with 26 bases between. The CDR3 has 17 amino acids. Germline values: CDR1 MGHRA, CDR2 YSYEKL. The chain's CDR3 is CASSFRTGGSPWGEQFF. The CDR3 coding sequence is TGCGCCAGCAGCTTCCGGACTGGCGGGTCACCCTGGGGTGAGCAGTTCTTC.

This clonotype was found a few times. The chain is built from TRBV6-2 or TRBV6-3 and TRBJ2-1; D is perhaps TRBD2 (7 bases). The CDR3 is 17 amino acids. V was clipped by 1 base and J by 6 bases, with 19 bases between them. In germline, CDR1 is MNHEY, CDR2 SVGEGT. The CDR3 reads CASSYFVGGGGFNEQFF. The CDR3 DNA sequence: TGTGCCAGCAGTTACTTCGTGGGGGGGGGCGGCTTCAATGAGCAGTTCTTC.

This chain uses TRBV6-2 or TRBV6-3 with TRBJ2-3, with a possible D match to TRBD2 (6 bases). This CDR3 is 17 amino acids long. Deletions cut 2 bases from V and 0 bases from J, with 15 bases between. CDR1 MNHEY and CDR2 SVGEGT come from the germline V gene. The CDR3 bases are TGTGCCAGCAGTTACCCCGGGGGACGGTTTAGCACAGATACGCAGTATTTT. Translated: CASSYPGGRFSTDTQYF.

Remarks on this clonotype: One base away lies a much larger clone, so this may be a sequencing read error. The chain recombines TRBV12-3 or TRBV12-4 with TRBJ2-1; D is undetermined. Trimming took off 4 bases at V and 7 bases at J, with 17 bases between the two ends. The length of the CDR3 is 15 residues. The CDR3 region has the DNA TGTGCCAGCAGTTCCCTCCTGGACCGTGTGAATGAGCAGTTCTTC. This encodes CASSSLLDRVNEQFF.

V and J are TRBV24-1 and TRBJ2-3; a weak D match, TRBD2 (6 bases). This CDR3 has 16 amino acids. Between the trimmed V and J ends, which lost 3 bases and 3 bases, there was a span of 15 bases. Germline V gene data show CDR1 as KGHDR and CDR2 as SFDVKD. CDR3 residues: CATSDPSGGRTDTQYF. Written as DNA, the CDR3 is TGTGCCACCAGTGATCCCTCGGGTGGGAGGACAGATACGCAGTATTTT.

This clonotype showed up just a few times. The chain combines TRBV5-1 with TRBJ1-1; TRBD1 might be the D (6 bases). The CDR3 covers 15 residues. The V end was cut by 3 bases, the J end by 6 bases, with 18 bases between. Germline V gives CDR1 SGHRS, CDR2 YFSETQ. Here the CDR3 DNA reads TGCGCCAGCAGCTCTTTAGACAGGCCTACGCCTGAAGCTTTCTTT. The encoded protein is CASSSLDRPTPEAFF.

This chain uses TRBV11-1 with TRBJ2-3; D gene uncertain. Trimming cost V 1 base and J 5 bases, with 10 bases left between them. Germline values: CDR1 SGHAT, CDR2 FQDESV (reference sequence). This CDR3 is 14 amino acids long. This chain's CDR3 is CASSLDGPEDTQYF. DNA of the CDR3: TGTGCCAGCAGCTTAGACGGGCCGGAAGATACGCAGTATTTT.

The chain uses TRBV20-1 and TRBJ2-7; perhaps TRBD2 as D (6 bases). Deletions cut 6 bases from V and 6 bases from J, with 18 bases between. This CDR3 has 13 amino acids. The V gene's germline CDR1 is DFQATT and CDR2 SNEGSKA (reference sequence). The CDR3 nucleotides are TGCAGTGCCAACCGGGACTGGAAGGGCGAGCAGTACTTC. Amino acid sequence: CSANRDWKGEQYF.